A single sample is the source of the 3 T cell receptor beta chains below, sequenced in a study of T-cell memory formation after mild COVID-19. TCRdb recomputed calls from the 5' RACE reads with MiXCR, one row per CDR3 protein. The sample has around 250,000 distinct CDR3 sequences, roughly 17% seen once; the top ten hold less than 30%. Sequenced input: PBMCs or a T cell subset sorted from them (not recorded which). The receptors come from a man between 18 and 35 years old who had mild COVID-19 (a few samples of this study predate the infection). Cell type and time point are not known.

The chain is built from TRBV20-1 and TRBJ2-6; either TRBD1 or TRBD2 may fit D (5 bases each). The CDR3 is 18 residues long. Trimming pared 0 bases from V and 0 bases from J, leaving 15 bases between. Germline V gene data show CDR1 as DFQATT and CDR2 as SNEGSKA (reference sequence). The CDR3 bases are TGCAGTGCTAGAGAGTACCCGGGACCCCGCTCTGGGGCCAACGTCCTGACTTTC. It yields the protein CSAREYPGPRSGANVLTF.

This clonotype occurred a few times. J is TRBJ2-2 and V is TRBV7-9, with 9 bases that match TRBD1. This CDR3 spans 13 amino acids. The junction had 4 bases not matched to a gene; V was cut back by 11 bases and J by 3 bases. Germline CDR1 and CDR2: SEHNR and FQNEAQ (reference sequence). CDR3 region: CAGQGPYTGELFF. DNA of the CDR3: TGTGCCGGACAGGGGCCGTACACCGGGGAGCTGTTTTTT.

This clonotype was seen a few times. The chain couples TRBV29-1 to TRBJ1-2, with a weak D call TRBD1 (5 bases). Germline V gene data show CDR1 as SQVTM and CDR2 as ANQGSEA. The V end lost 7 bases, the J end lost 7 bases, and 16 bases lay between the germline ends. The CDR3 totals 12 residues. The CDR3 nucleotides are TGCAGCGCCTTACACGGGGCTATTGGCTACACCTTC. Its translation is CSALHGAIGYTF.